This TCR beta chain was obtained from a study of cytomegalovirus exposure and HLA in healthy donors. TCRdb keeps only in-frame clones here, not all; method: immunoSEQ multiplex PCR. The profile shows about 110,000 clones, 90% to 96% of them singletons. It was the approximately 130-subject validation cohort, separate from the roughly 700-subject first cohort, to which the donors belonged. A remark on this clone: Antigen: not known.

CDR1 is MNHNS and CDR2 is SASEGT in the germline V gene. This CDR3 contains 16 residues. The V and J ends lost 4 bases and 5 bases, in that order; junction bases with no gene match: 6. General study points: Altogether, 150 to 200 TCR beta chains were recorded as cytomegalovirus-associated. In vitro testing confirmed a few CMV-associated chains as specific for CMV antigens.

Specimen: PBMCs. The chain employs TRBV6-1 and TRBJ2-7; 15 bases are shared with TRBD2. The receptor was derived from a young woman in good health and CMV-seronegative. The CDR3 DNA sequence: TGTGCCAGCAGTGCCCCGGGACTAGCGGGGGGCAACGAGCAGTACTTC. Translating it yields CASSAPGLAGGNEQYF.